This T cell receptor beta chain was identified in a study of shared clonotypes between healthy human individuals. Overall study results and limits: Shared across a few donors were 4% to 5% of the naive CD4 clonotypes. Estimated richness was generally greater in naive than memory subsets. Sorted-subset samples were not fully sequenced, rarefaction indicated.

This clone appeared once. Its target is not known. Deep was the level at which the assay was run. Some clones are missing from TCRdb's copy, which holds only in-frame ones; the method was immunoSEQ multiplex PCR. The sample records about 2.4 million clones, 80% to 95% being singletons. The sequence was collected from a man aged 18-30 years in good health. Some clones in this sample may be carry-over from other donors' samples. Specimen: naive CD4+ T cells from PBMCs. Subset specified: CD45RA+ positively selected.

CDR3 in amino acids: CASSLESWPGELFF. The CDR3 coding sequence is TGTGCCAGCAGCTTAGAATCATGGCCCGGGGAGCTGTTTTTT. The J gene is TRBJ2-2, the V gene TRBV11-1; no reliable D call. The CDR3 totals 14 residues. V was trimmed by 1 base and J by 6 bases, leaving 9 bases between them. Germline V lookup: CDR1 SGHAT, CDR2 FQDESV (reference sequence).